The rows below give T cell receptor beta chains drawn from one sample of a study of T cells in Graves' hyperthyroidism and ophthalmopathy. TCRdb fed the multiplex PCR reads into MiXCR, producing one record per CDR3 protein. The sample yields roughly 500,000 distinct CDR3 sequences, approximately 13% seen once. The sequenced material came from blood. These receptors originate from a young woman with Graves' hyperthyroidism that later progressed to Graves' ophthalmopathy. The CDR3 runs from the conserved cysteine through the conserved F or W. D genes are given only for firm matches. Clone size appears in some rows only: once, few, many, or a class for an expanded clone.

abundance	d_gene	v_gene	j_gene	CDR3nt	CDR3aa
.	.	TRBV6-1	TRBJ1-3	TGTGCCAGCACTAAAGACAGGAGTTCTGGAAACACCATATATTTT	CASTKDRSSGNTIYF
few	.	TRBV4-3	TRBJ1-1	TGCGCCAGCAGCCAAGACTCGGCAGACACTGAAGCTTTCTTT	CASSQDSADTEAFF
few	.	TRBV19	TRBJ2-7	TGTGCCACCTCACCCGGGGCAGCGATTGCCTACGAGCAGTACTTC	CATSPGAAIAYEQYF
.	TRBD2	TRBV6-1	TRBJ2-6	TGTGCCAGCGGTCTGACTAGCGGGAGTATAACTGGGGCCAACGTCCTGACTTTC	CASGLTSGSITGANVLTF
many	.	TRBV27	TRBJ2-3	TGTGCCAGCAGTTCAACGGGGGGCTGGGACAGCACAGATACGCAGTATTTT	CASSSTGGWDSTDTQYF
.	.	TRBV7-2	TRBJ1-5	TGTGCCAGCAGCTCATACAGGGACCCCGATCAGCCCCAGCATTTT	CASSSYRDPDQPQHF
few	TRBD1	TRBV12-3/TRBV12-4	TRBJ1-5	TGTGCCAGCACCCTGGGACAGGGGGTGGCTCAGCCCCAGCATTTT	CASTLGQGVAQPQHF
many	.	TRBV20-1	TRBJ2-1	TGCAGTGCTCACACCGAGGGAAATGAGCAGTTCTTC	CSAHTEGNEQFF
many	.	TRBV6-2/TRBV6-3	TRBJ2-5	TGTGCCAGCAGTTACGTCGGGGGTCTCAGGGAGACCCAGTACTTC	CASSYVGGLRETQYF
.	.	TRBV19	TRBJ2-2	TGTGCCAGTAGTATAGATCCAGGGGGGACCGGGGAGCTGTTTTTT	CASSIDPGGTGELFF
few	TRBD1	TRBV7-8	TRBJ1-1	TGTGCCAGCAGCTCAGACAGGGTGGCAACAAGAGACACTGAAGCTTTCTTT	CASSSDRVATRDTEAFF
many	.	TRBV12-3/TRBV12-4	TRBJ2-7	TGTGCCAGCACCCTCCCGGGGGCCTACGAGCAGTACTTC	CASTLPGAYEQYF
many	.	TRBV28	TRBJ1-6	TGTGCCAGCAGGGCGGGACCCTATATCGACATGACGGTTTCACCCCTCCACTTT	CASRAGPYIDMTVSPLHF
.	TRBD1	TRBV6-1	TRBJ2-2	TGTGCCAGCGTCGACAGGGTGGTCACCGGGGAGCTGTTTTTT	CASVDRVVTGELFF
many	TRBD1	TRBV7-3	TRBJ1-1	TGTGCCAGCAGCTTAACGGGGACAGGGAACACTGAAGCTTTCTTT	CASSLTGTGNTEAFF
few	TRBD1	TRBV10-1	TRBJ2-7	TGCGCCAGCAGTGAGAGGGGACAGGGGGTGCACGAGCAGTACTTC	CASSERGQGVHEQYF
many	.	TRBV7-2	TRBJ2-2	TGTGCCAGCAGCTTCTTACAGACGTCCGGGCGAGGGGAGCTGTTTTTT	CASSFLQTSGRGELFF
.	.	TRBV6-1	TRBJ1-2	TGTGCCAGCACCCCCCGCCCGGGGACCTTTTATGGCTACACCTTC	CASTPRPGTFYGYTF
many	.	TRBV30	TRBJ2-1	TGTGCCTGGAGTGTCGCACAGTTGAGCAATGAGCAGTTCTTC	CAWSVAQLSNEQFF
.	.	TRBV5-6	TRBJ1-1	TGTGCCAGCAGTACGGAGCTCCTGGGGGGCCGGACTGAAGCTTTCTTT	CASSTELLGGRTEAFF
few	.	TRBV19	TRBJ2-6	TGTGCCAGTAGTCCATACGGACGAGGAAACTATGGGGCCAACGTCCTGACTTTC	CASSPYGRGNYGANVLTF
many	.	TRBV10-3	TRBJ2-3	TGTGCCACCACACCCCCTGACACAGATACGCAGTATTTT	CATTPPDTDTQYF
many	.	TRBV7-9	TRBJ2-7	TGTGCCAGCAGCCTACACGTCGGGACCACCTACGAGCAGTACTTC	CASSLHVGTTYEQYF
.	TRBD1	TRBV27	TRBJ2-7	TGTGCCAGCAGTCCCCTACTGTCAGGGGGAGTTACCTACGAGCAGTACTTC	CASSPLLSGGVTYEQYF
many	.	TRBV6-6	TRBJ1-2	TGTGCCAGCAGTTACGCAGGACGGGACTATGGCTACACCTTC	CASSYAGRDYGYTF
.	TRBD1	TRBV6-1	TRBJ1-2	TGTGCCAGCAGTGACAGGGGGTCCCATGGCTACACCTTC	CASSDRGSHGYTF
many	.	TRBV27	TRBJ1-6	TGTGCCAGCAGTTCGTCAGGGGTAATGGCCCTCCACTTT	CASSSSGVMALHF
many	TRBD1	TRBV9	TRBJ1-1	TGTGCCAGCAGCGTAGGAACAGGGGGCTGGCTAATGACTGAAGCTTTCTTT	CASSVGTGGWLMTEAFF
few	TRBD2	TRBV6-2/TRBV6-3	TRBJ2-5	TGTGCCAGTCCGGGACTAGCGGGAGGAGGAGGTGAGACCCAGTACTTC	CASPGLAGGGGETQYF
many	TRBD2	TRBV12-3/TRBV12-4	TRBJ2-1	TGTGCCAGCACCTCAGTCGGCGGGAGGGCCATTTGGGAGCAGTTCTTC	CASTSVGGRAIWEQFF
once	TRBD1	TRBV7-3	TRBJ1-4	TGTGCCAGCAGCTTCCGGGACAGGGGTGTTCCTAATGAAAAACTGTTTTTT	CASSFRDRGVPNEKLFF
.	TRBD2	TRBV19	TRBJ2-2	TGTGCCAGTAGTCCAGCGGGACTCACCGGGGAGCTGTTTTTT	CASSPAGLTGELFF
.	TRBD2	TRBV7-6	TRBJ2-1	TGTGCCAGCAGCTTAGCTATAACGGGAGGAAGTTCCTACAATGAGCAGTTCTTC	CASSLAITGGSSYNEQFF
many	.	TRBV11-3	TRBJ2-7	TGTGCCAGCAACTTACGCAGGGACGTCGACGAGCAGTACTTC	CASNLRRDVDEQYF